This TCR beta chain emerged from a study of CD8+ T cells in alopecia areata. The wider study: Among treated patients, oral tofacitinib was administered at 5 to 10 mg twice daily. The study gave tofacitinib for 6 to 18 months, then 6 months off drug.

Of note for this clone: What it recognizes is unknown.

Treatment specified: oral pan-JAK inhibitor, 5-10 mg twice daily. This CDR3 has 15 amino acids. V lost 6 bases, J lost 10 bases, and 22 bases lay in between. Germline CDR1 MNHEY, CDR2 SVGAGI. As the sequencing template, cDNA was produced by extracting RNA and reverse transcribing it. The protocol was immunoSEQ multiplex PCR, while the TCRdb copy is restricted to in-frame clones and leaves out a portion. The table has 250,000 to 350,000 clones, 60% seen once. Study-wide results and limits: For lesional scalp, especially alopecia totalis/universalis, clonality was higher than in normal scalp. Resident alphabeta T cells of normal skin are also sequenced in scalp samples.

The chain recombines TRBV6-5 with TRBJ2-1; D may be TRBD1 or TRBD2 (5 bases each). The sequence derives from a human donor with alopecia areata. This specimen was CD4+ T cells sorted from blood, taken around week 53, from a patient treated with tofacitinib. CDR3 loop: CASSRGKASWGEQFF. CDR3 in DNA: TGTGCCAGCAGCCGAGGGAAGGCTAGCTGGGGGGAGCAGTTCTTC.